This T cell receptor (beta chain) came from a study of technical replicates of blood from several donors. Germline values: CDR1 LNHDA, CDR2 SQIVND (reference sequence). Trimming took off 2 bases at V and 3 bases at J, with 11 bases between the two ends. The CDR3 has 14 residues. Produced via immunoSEQ multiplex PCR; TCRdb's table is partial and in-frame only. The sample holds about 82,000 clones, roughly 95% seen once. The genes are TRBV19 and TRBJ2-7; D possibly corresponds to TRBD2 (5 bases). This clonotype was obtained from a human donor in good health. The sample taken for sequencing was T cells isolated from PBMCs. CDR3 protein: CASSITGFGYEQYF. CDR3 nucleotide sequence: TGTGCCAGTAGTATAACGGGGTTCGGCTACGAGCAGTACTTC.